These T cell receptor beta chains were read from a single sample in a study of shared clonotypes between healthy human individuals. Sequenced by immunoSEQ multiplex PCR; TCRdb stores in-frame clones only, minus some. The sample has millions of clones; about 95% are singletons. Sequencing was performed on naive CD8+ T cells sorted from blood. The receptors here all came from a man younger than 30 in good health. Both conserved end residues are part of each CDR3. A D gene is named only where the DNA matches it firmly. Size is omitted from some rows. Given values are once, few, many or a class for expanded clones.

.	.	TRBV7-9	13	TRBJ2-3	TGTGCCAGCACCCTGTGGGTGACAGATACGCAGTATTTT	CASTLWVTDTQYF
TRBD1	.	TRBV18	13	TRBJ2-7	TGTGCCAGCTCACTTGGACAGGTCTACGAGCAGTACTTC	CASSLGQVYEQYF
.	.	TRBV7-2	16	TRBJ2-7	TGTGCCAGCAGCCCCCTAGAGCGGTCGTACTCCTACGAGCAGTACTTC	CASSPLERSYSYEQYF
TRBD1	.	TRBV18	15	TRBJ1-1	TGTGCCAGCTCACCTTACCGGGACAGGAACACTGAAGCTTTCTTT	CASSPYRDRNTEAFF
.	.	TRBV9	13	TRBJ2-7	TGTGCCAGCAGCGTAGGAATAGGGTACGAGCAGTACTTC	CASSVGIGYEQYF
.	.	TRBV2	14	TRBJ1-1	TGTGCCAGCAGTGGAGGAGGGGAGAACACTGAAGCTTTCTTT	CASSGGGENTEAFF
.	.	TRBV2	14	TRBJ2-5	TGTGCCAGCAGCCCGCCCAGCGGCCAAGAGACCCAGTACTTC	CASSPPSGQETQYF
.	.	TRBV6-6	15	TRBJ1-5	TGTGCCAGCATGCGGGGCCCCATTAGCAATCAGCCCCAGCATTTT	CASMRGPISNQPQHF
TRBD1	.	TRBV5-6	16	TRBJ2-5	TGTGCCAGCAGCTTGGTCGGACAGGGGGCCGGGGAGACCCAGTACTTC	CASSLVGQGAGETQYF
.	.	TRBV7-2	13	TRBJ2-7	TGTGCCAGCAGCTTGGTGGAATCCTACGAGCAGTACTTC	CASSLVESYEQYF
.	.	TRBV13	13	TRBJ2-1	TGTGCCAGCAGCGAGGGACTTACCAATGAGCAGTTCTTC	CASSEGLTNEQFF
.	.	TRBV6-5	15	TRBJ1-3	TGTGCCAGCAGTGTCAGTTTATTCGTTGGGAACACCATATATTTT	CASSVSLFVGNTIYF
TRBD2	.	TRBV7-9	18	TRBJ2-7	TGTGCCAGCAGCTTATCTCGCCCAACTAGCGGGTCGCCCTACGAGCAGTACTTC	CASSLSRPTSGSPYEQYF
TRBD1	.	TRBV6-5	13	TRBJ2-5	TGTGCCAGCAGTGAACAGGGGGCAGAGACCCAGTACTTC	CASSEQGAETQYF
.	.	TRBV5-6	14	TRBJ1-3	TGTGCCAGCAGCTTGTGGGGATCTGGAAACACCATATATTTT	CASSLWGSGNTIYF
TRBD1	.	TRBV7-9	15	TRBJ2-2	TGTGCCAGCAGCTGGGACAGGGGACGAGCCGGGGAGCTGTTTTTT	CASSWDRGRAGELFF
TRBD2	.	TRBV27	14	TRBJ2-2	TGTGCCAGCAGTTTGGCGGGAGACACCGGGGAGCTGTTTTTT	CASSLAGDTGELFF
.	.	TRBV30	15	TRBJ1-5	TGTGCCTGGAGTGTTAGAGGTTTCAGCAATCAGCCCCAGCATTTT	CAWSVRGFSNQPQHF
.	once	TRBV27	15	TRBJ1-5	TGTGCCAGCAGTTCCCTCAGGGCTTCCAATCAGCCCCAGCATTTT	CASSSLRASNQPQHF
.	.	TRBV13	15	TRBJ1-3	TGTGCCAGCAGCTCGCAAGGGGCCGTTGGAAACACCATATATTTT	CASSSQGAVGNTIYF
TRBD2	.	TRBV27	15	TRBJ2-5	TGTGCCAGCAGTTTATGGGCGGGAGTACAAGAGACCCAGTACTTC	CASSLWAGVQETQYF
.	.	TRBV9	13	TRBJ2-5	TGTGCCAGCGGTTCTAGTAGTGGAGAGACCCAGTACTTC	CASGSSSGETQYF
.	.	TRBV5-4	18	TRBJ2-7	TGTGCCAGCAGCTTGGGGCTGGGGGACGGCATAATTGGCTACGAGCAGTACTTC	CASSLGLGDGIIGYEQYF
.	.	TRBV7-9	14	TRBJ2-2	TGTGCCAGCAGCTCCGATAATCCAGTCGGGGAGCTGTTTTTT	CASSSDNPVGELFF
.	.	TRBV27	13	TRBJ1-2	TGTGCCAGCAGTTTCTTAGGGGGTCGGGGCTACACCTTC	CASSFLGGRGYTF
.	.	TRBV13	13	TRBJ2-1	TGTGCCAGCAGCCTTGGACGGCCCAATGAGCAGTTCTTC	CASSLGRPNEQFF
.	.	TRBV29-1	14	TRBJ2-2	TGCAGCGTTGAAGACAGGGTTGGCACCGGGGAGCTGTTTTTT	CSVEDRVGTGELFF
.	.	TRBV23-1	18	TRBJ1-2	TGCGCCAGCAGCCATACGGGAAATTTGGGGGACAAGAACTATGGCTACACCTTC	CASSHTGNLGDKNYGYTF
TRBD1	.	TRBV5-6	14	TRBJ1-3	TGTGCCAGCAGCGTGCAGGGGGGAGGAAACACCATATATTTT	CASSVQGGGNTIYF
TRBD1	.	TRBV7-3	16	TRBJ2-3	TGTGCCAGCAGCCCCCTAGGGGGCTTGGGCACAGATACGCAGTATTTT	CASSPLGGLGTDTQYF
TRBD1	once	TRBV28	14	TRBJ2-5	TGTGCCAGCACCAGGACAGGGGACATGGGGACCCAGTACTTC	CASTRTGDMGTQYF
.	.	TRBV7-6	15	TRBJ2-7	TGTGCCAGCAGCTTAAGTCAGGGAAGCTCCTACGAGCAGTACTTC	CASSLSQGSSYEQYF
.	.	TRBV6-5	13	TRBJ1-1	TGTGCCAGCAGACTGGCCCCTAACACTGAAGCTTTCTTT	CASRLAPNTEAFF
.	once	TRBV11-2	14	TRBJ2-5	TGTGCCAGCAGCTTAGTCACAGGGCAAGAGACCCAGTACTTC	CASSLVTGQETQYF
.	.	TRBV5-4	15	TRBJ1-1	TGTGCCAGCACCCAACTTGAGGGAGGTCGCACTGAAGCTTTCTTT	CASTQLEGGRTEAFF
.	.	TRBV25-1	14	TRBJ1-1	TGTGCCAGCAGTGAACAGGGGATGAACACTGAAGCTTTCTTT	CASSEQGMNTEAFF
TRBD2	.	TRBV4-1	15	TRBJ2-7	TGCGCCAGCAGCCTAGCGGGGGGGGAACTCTACGAGCAGTACTTC	CASSLAGGELYEQYF